The sample holds many counts of the clone carrying this TCR beta chain. Its matching antigen is unknown. Unique molecular identifiers tagged the TCRbeta library. TCRdb reanalysed the PCR reads using MiXCR and keeps one entry per CDR3 protein. The table lists around 31,000 distinct CDR3 sequences, under 8% of them singletons. The sample is drawn from a study of T-cell reconstitution after alpha-beta-depleted transplantation in children. Study conclusions and caveats: Reportedly, only several hundred clones from non-depleted graft cells drove alpha-beta T-cell counts at about two months. Elevated TCRbeta diversity at day 60 was traced, in some patients, to surviving recipient T cells and thymic progenitors. T-cell counts and diversity at one year post-transplant came mainly from newly produced T cells.

The receptor comes from a child under three years old who had a stem cell transplant for acute myeloid leukemia, so the T cells may come from the graft donor. The starting material was peripheral blood, obtained 60 days after TCRalphabeta/CD19-depleted stem cell transplant.

The CDR3 spells CAWSPERQGAEAFF. The CDR3 coding sequence is TGTGCCTGGTCCCCTGAAAGGCAAGGCGCTGAAGCTTTCTTT. V gene TRBV30 combines with J gene TRBJ1-1, with D unresolved. Between the trimmed V and J ends, which lost 5 bases and 6 bases, there was a span of 19 bases. Germline V gives CDR1 GTSNPN, CDR2 SVGIG (reference sequence). This CDR3 contains 14 residues. Full variable domain (rest looked up from reference TRBV30 and TRBJ1-1): SQTIHQWPATLVQPVGSPLSLECTVEGTSNPNLYWYRQAAGRGLQLLFYSVGIGQISSEVPQNLSASRPQDRQFILSSKKLLLSDSGFYLCAWSPERQGAEAFFGQGTRLTVV.